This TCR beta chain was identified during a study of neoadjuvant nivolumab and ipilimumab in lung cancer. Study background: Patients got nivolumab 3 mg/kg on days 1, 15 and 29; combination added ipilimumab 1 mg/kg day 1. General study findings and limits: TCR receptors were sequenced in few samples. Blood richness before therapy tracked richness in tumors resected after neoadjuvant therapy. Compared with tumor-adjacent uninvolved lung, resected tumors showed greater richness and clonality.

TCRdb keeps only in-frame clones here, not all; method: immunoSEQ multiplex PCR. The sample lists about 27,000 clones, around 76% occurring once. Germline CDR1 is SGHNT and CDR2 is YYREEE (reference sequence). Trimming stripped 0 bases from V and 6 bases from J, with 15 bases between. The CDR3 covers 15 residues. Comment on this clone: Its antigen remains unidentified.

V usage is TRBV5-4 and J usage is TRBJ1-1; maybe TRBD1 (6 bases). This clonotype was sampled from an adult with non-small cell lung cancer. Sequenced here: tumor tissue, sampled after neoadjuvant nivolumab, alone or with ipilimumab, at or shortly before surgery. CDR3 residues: CASSLDGTLGAEAFF. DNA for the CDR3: TGTGCCAGCAGCTTGGACGGGACACTGGGCGCTGAAGCTTTCTTT.